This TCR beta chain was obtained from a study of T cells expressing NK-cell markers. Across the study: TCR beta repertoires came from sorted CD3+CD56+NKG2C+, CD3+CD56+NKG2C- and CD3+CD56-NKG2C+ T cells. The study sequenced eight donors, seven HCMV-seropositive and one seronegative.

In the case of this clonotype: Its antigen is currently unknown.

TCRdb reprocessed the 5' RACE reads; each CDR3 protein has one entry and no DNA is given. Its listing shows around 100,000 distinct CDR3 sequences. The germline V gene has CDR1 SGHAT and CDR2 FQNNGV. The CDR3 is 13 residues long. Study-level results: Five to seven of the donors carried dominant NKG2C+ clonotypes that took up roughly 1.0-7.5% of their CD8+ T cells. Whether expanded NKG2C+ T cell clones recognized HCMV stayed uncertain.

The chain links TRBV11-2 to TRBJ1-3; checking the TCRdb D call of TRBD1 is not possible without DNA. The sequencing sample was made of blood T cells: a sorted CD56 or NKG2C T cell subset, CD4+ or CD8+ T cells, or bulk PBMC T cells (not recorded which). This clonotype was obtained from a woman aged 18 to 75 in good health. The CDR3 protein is CASTPSGGNTIYF.